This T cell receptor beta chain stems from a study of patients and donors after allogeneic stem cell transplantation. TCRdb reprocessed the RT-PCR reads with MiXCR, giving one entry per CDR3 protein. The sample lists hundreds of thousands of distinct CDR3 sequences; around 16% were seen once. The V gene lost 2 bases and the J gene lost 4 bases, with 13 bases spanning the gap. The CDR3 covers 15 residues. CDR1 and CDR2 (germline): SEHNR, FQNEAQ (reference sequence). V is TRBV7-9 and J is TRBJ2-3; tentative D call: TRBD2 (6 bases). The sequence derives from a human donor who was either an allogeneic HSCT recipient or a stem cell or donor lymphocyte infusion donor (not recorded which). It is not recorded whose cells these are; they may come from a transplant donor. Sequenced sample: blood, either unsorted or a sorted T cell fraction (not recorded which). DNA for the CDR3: TGTGCCAGCAGCTTATACGGAGGGCCCCCAGATACGCAGTATTTT. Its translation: CASSLYGGPPDTQYF.